This T cell receptor beta chain was captured in a study of identical twins. This clonotype was seen only a few times. Its antigen is undetermined. MiXCR was run by TCRdb on the 5' RACE reads, yielding one entry per CDR3 protein. The sample has a few hundred thousand distinct CDR3 sequences, over 9.5% seen once. General study findings and limits: Out-of-frame beta chain sequences displayed weaker excess sharing between twins. Reduced insertions were recorded for abundant cord blood beta clonotypes, with no such pattern in memory repertoires.

This CDR3 region has 12 residues. Per germline, CDR1 LGHDT and CDR2 YNNKEL (reference sequence). V shed 4 bases and J shed 10 bases, with 11 bases lying between them. These sequences were also reported in another study, on yellow fever vaccine responses in identical twins. That source adds: Reportedly, the T cell response mounted by twins to vaccine seemed partly convergent, partly personalized.

Sequencing was performed on memory (CD45RO+) T cells sorted from blood. This TCR was recovered from a woman younger than 35 in good health. The chain carries TRBV3-1 and TRBJ2-1; TRBD1 or TRBD2 may be the D gene (6 bases each). The CDR3 region is CASSPTGREQFF. The CDR3 nucleotides are TGTGCCAGCAGCCCCACAGGGAGGGAGCAGTTCTTC.